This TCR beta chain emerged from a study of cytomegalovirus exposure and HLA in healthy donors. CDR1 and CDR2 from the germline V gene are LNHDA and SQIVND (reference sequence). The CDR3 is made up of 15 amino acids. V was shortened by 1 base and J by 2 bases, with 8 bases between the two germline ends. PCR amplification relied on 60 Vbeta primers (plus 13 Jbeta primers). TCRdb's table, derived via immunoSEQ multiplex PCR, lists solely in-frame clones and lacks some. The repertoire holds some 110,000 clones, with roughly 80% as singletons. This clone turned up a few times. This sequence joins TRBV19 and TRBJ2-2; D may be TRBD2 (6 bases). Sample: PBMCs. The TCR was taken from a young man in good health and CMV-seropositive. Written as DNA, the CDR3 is TGTGCCAGTAGTATAGCGGGGACTAACACCGGGGAGCTGTTTTTT. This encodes CASSIAGTNTGELFF.